A single sample is the source of the 5 T cell receptor beta chains below, sequenced in a study of STAT5B mutations in CD4+ large granular lymphocyte leukemia. Assay: immunoSEQ multiplex PCR; the TCRdb copy retains only in-frame clones and omits some. Of tens of thousands of clones listed, roughly 65% are singletons. Sequenced sample: CD4+ T cells from blood buffy coats. Every receptor here comes from a human donor in good health.

The table lists this clone with a few counts. The rearrangement uses TRBV5-1 and TRBJ1-1, with D unclear. CDR1 is SGHRS, CDR2 YFSETQ, per germline. Trimming removed 0 bases at V and 1 base at J, with 4 bases between. CDR3 length: 13 residues. CDR3 residues: CASSLDQNTEAFF. DNA for the CDR3: TGCGCCAGCAGCTTGGATCAGAACACTGAAGCTTTCTTT. Using reference TRBV5-1 and TRBJ1-1 for the parts outside the CDR3, the full variable domain is KAGVTQTPRYLIKTRGQQVTLSCSPISGHRSVSWYQQTPGQGLQFLFEYFSETQRNKGNFPGRFSGRQFSNSRSEMNVSTLELGDSALYLCASSLDQNTEAFFGQGTRLTVV.

The chain carries TRBV19 and TRBJ1-1; D ambiguous. The V gene's germline CDR1 is LNHDA and CDR2 SQIVND (reference sequence). The V and J ends lost 1 base and 2 bases respectively, with 5 bases between them. This CDR3 has 13 amino acids. The CDR3 coding sequence is TGTGCCAGTAGTATAGGCATTAACACTGAAGCTTTCTTT. This sequence encodes CASSIGINTEAFF.

J is TRBJ1-4 and V is TRBV4-3, with a tentative D call TRBD1 (5 bases). Germline-derived CDR1 and CDR2 are LGHNA and YSLEER. Deletions cut 0 bases from V and 7 bases from J, with 15 bases between. The length of the CDR3 is 16 residues. CDR3 amino acids: CASSQEGQGVGEKLFF. CDR3 DNA: TGCGCCAGCAGCCAAGAGGGCCAGGGAGTCGGTGAAAAACTGTTTTTT.

The V gene is TRBV2, the J gene TRBJ2-2, with D perhaps matching TRBD2 (6 bases). The length of the CDR3 is 14 residues. Germline values: CDR1 SNHLY, CDR2 FYNNEI. Trimming removed 6 bases at V and 6 bases at J, with 14 bases between. CDR3 residues: CASRKDYLAGELFF. CDR3 DNA sequence: TGTGCCAGCAGAAAGGACTACCTCGCCGGGGAGCTGTTTTTT. Full variable domain (rest looked up from reference TRBV2 and TRBJ2-2): EPEVTQTPSHQVTQMGQEVILRCVPISNHLYFYWYRQILGQKVEFLVSFYNNEISEKSEIFDDQFSVERPDGSNFTLKIRSTKLEDSAMYFCASRKDYLAGELFFGEGSRLTVL.

This clone has a handful of counts. CDR3 in amino acids: CASSPDTPGNTEAFF. The CDR3 coding sequence is TGTGCCAGTAGTCCCGACACCCCCGGGAACACTGAAGCTTTCTTT. This sequence joins TRBV19 and TRBJ1-1; D unclear. Trimming left V 5 bases short and J 1 base short, with 14 bases between. The CDR3 extends over 15 amino acids. Per germline, CDR1 LNHDA and CDR2 SQIVND (reference sequence). Full variable domain (rest looked up from reference TRBV19 and TRBJ1-1): DGGITQSPKYLFRKEGQNVTLSCEQNLNHDAMYWYRQDPGQGLRLIYYSQIVNDFQKGDIAEGYSVSREKKESFPLTVTSAQKNPTAFYLCASSPDTPGNTEAFFGQGTRLTVV.